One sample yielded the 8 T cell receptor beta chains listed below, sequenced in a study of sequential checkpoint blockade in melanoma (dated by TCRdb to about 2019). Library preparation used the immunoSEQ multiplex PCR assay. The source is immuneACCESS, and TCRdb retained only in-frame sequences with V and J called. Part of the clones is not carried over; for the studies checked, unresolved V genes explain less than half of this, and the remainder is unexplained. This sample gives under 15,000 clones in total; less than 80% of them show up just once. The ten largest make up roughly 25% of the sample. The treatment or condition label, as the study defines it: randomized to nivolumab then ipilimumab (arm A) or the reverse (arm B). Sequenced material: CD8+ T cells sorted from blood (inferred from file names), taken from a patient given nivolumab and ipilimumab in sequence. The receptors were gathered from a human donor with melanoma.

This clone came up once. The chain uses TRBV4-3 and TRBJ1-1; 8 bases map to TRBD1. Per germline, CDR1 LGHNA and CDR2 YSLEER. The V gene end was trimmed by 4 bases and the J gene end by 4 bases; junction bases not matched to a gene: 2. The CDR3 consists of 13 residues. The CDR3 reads CASSLGQGTEAFF. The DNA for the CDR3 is TGCGCCAGCAGCCTCGGACAGGGCACTGAAGCTTTCTTT.

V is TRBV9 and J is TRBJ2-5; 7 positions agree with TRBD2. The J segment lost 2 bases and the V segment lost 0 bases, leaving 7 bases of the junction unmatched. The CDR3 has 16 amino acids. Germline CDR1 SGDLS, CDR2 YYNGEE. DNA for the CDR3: TGTGCCAGCAGCGTAGGGAGCGGGGCGAATCAAGAGACCCAGTACTTC. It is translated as CASSVGSGANQETQYF.

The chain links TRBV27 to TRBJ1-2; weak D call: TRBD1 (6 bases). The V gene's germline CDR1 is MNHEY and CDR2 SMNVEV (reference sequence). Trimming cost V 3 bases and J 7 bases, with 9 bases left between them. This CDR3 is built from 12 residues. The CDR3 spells CASSFDRRGYTF. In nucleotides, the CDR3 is TGTGCCAGCAGTTTTGACAGGCGTGGCTACACCTTC.

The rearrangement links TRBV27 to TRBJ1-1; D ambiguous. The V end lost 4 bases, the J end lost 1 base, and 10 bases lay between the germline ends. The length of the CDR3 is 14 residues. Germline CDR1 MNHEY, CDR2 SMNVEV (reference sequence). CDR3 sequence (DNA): TGTGCCAGCAGTTCGGGAGACACGAACACTGAAGCTTTCTTT. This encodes CASSSGDTNTEAFF.

The CDR3 DNA reads as TGTGCCAGCAGCTTAATGGAGAATGAGCAGTTCTTC. Translation: CASSLMENEQFF. V usage is TRBV7-9 and J usage is TRBJ2-1; the D is unclear. Germline CDR1 is SEHNR and CDR2 is FQNEAQ (reference sequence). V lost 2 bases and J 7 bases, leaving 6 bases between the germline ends. The CDR3 totals 12 residues.

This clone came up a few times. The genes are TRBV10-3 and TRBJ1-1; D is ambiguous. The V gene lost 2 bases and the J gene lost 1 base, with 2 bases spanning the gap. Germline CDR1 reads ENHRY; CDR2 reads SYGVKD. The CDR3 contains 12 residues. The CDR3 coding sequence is TGTGCCATCAGTGAGCGGAACACTGAAGCTTTCTTT. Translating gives CAISERNTEAFF.

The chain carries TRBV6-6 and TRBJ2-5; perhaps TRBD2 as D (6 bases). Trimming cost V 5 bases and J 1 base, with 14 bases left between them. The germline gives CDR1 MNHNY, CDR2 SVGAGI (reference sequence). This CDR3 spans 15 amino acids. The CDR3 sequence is CASSGDSRPQETQYF. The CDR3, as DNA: TGTGCCAGCAGTGGGGACTCGAGGCCCCAAGAGACCCAGTACTTC.

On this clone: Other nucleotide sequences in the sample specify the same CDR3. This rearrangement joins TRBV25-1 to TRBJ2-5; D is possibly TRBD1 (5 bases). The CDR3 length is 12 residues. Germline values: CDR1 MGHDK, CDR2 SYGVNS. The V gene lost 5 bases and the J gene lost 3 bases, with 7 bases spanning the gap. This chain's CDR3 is CASSQGEETQYF. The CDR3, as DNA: TGTGCCAGCAGTCAAGGGGAAGAGACCCAGTACTTC.